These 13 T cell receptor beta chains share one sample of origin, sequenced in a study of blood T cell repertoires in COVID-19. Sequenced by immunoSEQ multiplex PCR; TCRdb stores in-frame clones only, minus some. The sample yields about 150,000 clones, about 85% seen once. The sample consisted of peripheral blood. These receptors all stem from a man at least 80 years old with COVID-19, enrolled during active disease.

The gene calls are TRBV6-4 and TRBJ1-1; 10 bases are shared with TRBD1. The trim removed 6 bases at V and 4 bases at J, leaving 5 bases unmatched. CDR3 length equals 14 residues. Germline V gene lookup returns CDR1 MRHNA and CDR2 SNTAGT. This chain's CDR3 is CASREGQGSTEAFF. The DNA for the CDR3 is TGTGCCAGCAGGGAGGGACAGGGGAGCACTGAAGCTTTCTTT.

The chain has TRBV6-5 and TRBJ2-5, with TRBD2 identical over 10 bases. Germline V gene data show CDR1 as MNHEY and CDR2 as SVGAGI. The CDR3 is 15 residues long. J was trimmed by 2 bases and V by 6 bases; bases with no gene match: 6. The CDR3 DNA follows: TGTGCCAGCAGACTACTAGCGGGGCCACAAGAGACCCAGTACTTC. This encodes CASRLLAGPQETQYF.

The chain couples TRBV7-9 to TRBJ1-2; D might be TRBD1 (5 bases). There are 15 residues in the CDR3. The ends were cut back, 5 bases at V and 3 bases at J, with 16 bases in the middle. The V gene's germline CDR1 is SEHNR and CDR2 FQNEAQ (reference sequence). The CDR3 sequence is CASSPKAGWDYGYTF. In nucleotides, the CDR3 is TGTGCCAGCAGCCCGAAGGCAGGGTGGGACTATGGCTACACCTTC.

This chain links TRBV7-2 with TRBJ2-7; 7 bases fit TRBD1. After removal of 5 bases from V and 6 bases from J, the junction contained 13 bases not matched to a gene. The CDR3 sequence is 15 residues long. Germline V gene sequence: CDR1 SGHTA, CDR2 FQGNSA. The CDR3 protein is CASSPRTGLPAEQYF. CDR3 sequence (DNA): TGTGCCAGCAGCCCACGGACAGGACTTCCCGCCGAGCAGTACTTC.

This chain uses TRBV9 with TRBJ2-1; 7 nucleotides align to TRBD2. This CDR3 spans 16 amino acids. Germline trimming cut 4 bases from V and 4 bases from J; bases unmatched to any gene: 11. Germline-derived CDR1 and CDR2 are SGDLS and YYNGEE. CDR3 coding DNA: TGTGCCAGCAGCCCCGGGGAACGGACTAGTTACAATGAGCAGTTCTTC. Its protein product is CASSPGERTSYNEQFF.

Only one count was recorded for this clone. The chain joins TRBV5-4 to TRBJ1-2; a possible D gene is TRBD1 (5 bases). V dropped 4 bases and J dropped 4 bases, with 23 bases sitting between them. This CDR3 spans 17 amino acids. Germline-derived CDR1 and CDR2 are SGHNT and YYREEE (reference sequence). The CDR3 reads CASSLGGVGAGIYGYTF. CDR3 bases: TGTGCCAGCAGCCTTGGAGGGGTAGGAGCCGGCATCTATGGCTACACCTTC.

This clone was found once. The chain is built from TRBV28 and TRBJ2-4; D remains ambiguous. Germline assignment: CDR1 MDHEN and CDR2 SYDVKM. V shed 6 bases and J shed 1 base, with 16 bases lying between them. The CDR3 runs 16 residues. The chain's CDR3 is CASSTPSWLAKNIQYF. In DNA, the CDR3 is TGTGCCAGCAGCACTCCATCCTGGTTGGCCAAAAACATTCAGTACTTC.

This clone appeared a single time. The CDR3 sequence is CASSPDRDQPQHF. The CDR3 nucleotides read TGTGCCAGCAGCCCGGACAGGGACCAGCCCCAGCATTTT. The chain employs TRBV7-3 and TRBJ1-5; 8 bases are a match to TRBD1. After removal of 5 bases from V and 7 bases from J, the junction contained 4 bases not matched to a gene. Germline CDR1 SGHTA, CDR2 FQGTGA. The CDR3 length is 13 residues.

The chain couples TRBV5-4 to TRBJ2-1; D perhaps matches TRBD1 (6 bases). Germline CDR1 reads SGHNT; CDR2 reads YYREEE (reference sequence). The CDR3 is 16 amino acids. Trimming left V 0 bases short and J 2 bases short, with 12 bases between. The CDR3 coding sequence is TGTGCCAGCAGCTTGGTTGGGCAGGGGCCCTACAATGAGCAGTTCTTC. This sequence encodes CASSLVGQGPYNEQFF.

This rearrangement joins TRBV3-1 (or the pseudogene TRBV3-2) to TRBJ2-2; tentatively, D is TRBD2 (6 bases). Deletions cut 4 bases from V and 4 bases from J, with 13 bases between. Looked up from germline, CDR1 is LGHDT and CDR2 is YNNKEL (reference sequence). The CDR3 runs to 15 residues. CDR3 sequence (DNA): TGTGCCAGCAGCCTTGACAGCGGGTCCACCGGGGAGCTGTTTTTT. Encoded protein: CASSLDSGSTGELFF.

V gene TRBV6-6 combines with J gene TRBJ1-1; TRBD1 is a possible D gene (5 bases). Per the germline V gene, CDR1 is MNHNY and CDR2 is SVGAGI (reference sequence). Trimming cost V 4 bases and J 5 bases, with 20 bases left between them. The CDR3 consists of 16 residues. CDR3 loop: CASSFPAGHQGTEAFF. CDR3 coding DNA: TGTGCCAGCAGTTTCCCCGCCGGACATCAAGGGACTGAAGCTTTCTTT.

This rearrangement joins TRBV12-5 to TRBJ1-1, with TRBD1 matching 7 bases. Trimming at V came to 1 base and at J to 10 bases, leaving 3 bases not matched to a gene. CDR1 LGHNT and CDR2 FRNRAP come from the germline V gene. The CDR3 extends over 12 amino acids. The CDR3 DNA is TGTGCTAGTGGTTTGGCGACAGGGCGAGCTTTCTTT. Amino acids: CASGLATGRAFF.

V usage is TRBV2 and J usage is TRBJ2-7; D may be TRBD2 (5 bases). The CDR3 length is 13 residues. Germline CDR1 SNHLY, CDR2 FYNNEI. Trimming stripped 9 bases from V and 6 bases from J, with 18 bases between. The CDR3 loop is CASDALGLLEQYF. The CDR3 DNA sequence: TGTGCCAGTGACGCGCTTGGACTTCTCGAGCAGTACTTC. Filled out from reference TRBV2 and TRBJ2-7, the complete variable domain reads EPEVTQTPSHQVTQMGQEVILRCVPISNHLYFYWYRQILGQKVEFLVSFYNNEISEKSEIFDDQFSVERPDGSNFTLKIRSTKLEDSAMYFCASDALGLLEQYFGPGTRLTVT.